This is a list of T cell receptor beta chains from one sample in a study of shared clonotypes between healthy human individuals. The table came from immunoSEQ multiplex PCR; TCRdb's copy has only in-frame clones and leaves some out. The sample records around 1 million clones, approximately 76% being singletons. Input material: memory CD4+ T cells sorted from blood. The source of these receptors is a man aged 18 to 30 in good health. CDR3s include the opening cysteine and the closing phenylalanine or tryptophan. A D gene is named only where the DNA matches it firmly. Not all rows give a size; the values are once, few, many and, for expanded clones, a class.

j_call: TRBJ2-7
d_call: NA
v_call: TRBV6-5
clone_size: NA
cdr3_nt: TGTGCCAGCCGTGCCTCCCTCGGAGGTTTAGGTGAGCAGTACTTC
cdr3_aa: CASRASLGGLGEQYF

j_call: TRBJ1-6
d_call: TRBD1
v_call: TRBV5-1
clone_size: NA
cdr3_nt: TGCGCCAGCAGCTTACGGGACAGCAATAATTCACCCCTCCACTTT
cdr3_aa: CASSLRDSNNSPLHF

j_call: TRBJ1-1
d_call: NA
v_call: TRBV5-6
clone_size: NA
cdr3_nt: TGTGCCAGCAGCTTGGATTCTGGCAGAACTGAAGCTTTCTTT
cdr3_aa: CASSLDSGRTEAFF

j_call: TRBJ2-5
d_call: NA
v_call: TRBV7-8
clone_size: NA
cdr3_nt: TGTGCCAGCAGCTTGGGCAGCGGCCTCACTCGGGGAGAGACCCAGTACTTC
cdr3_aa: CASSLGSGLTRGETQYF

j_call: TRBJ2-3
d_call: NA
v_call: TRBV5-5
clone_size: NA
cdr3_nt: TGTGCCAGCAGCTTACTTCCAGCCCGGGAGTGGGCAGATACGCAGTATTTT
cdr3_aa: CASSLLPAREWADTQYF

j_call: TRBJ1-1
d_call: NA
v_call: TRBV30
clone_size: NA
cdr3_nt: TGTGCCTGGGGCCCTTCAGGGACTTCTGCTTTCTTT
cdr3_aa: CAWGPSGTSAFF

j_call: TRBJ2-3
d_call: TRBD2
v_call: TRBV11-3
clone_size: NA
cdr3_nt: TGTGCCAGCAGCTCAGGGACTAGCGGAAGATACACAGATACGCAGTATTTT
cdr3_aa: CASSSGTSGRYTDTQYF

j_call: TRBJ2-7
d_call: NA
v_call: TRBV6-6
clone_size: few
cdr3_nt: TGTGCCAGCAGTTACTCCAGGGTTTTGGGGGGCTACGAGCAGTACTTC
cdr3_aa: CASSYSRVLGGYEQYF

j_call: TRBJ2-2
d_call: TRBD2
v_call: TRBV30
clone_size: once
cdr3_nt: TGTGCCTGGAGATCACTAGCGGGAAACACCGGGGAGCTGTTTTTT
cdr3_aa: CAWRSLAGNTGELFF

j_call: TRBJ2-1
d_call: NA
v_call: TRBV9
clone_size: NA
cdr3_nt: TGTGCCAGCAGCGTAGTCGCGAATGAGCAGTTCTTC
cdr3_aa: CASSVVANEQFF

j_call: TRBJ2-7
d_call: TRBD1
v_call: TRBV6-1
clone_size: NA
cdr3_nt: TGTGCCAGCAGCGGACAGGGGGCGCCCTACGAGCAGTACTTC
cdr3_aa: CASSGQGAPYEQYF

j_call: TRBJ2-3
d_call: TRBD2
v_call: TRBV5-4
clone_size: many
cdr3_nt: TGTGCCAGCAGCTTGTGGCTAGCGGGGGGAACCACAGATACGCAGTATTTT
cdr3_aa: CASSLWLAGGTTDTQYF

j_call: TRBJ1-4
d_call: NA
v_call: TRBV5-1
clone_size: NA
cdr3_nt: TGCGCCAGCAGGAGGTCAGGACGCTCGAATGAAAAACTGTTTTTT
cdr3_aa: CASRRSGRSNEKLFF

j_call: TRBJ2-1
d_call: NA
v_call: TRBV5-1
clone_size: NA
cdr3_nt: TGCGCCAGCAGCTTAGCTAACGAACCCTACAATGAGCAGTTCTTC
cdr3_aa: CASSLANEPYNEQFF